The T cell receptor (beta chain) described here comes from a study of cytomegalovirus exposure and HLA in healthy donors. Study-level points and caveats: A later analysis associated some 16,000 TCR beta sequences with HLA alleles at a 0.05 false discovery rate. There were a few CMV-associated chains whose specificity for CMV antigens was confirmed in vitro. By HLA locus, TCR association rates varied in a later analysis, with DRB1 showing the most and HLA-C the fewest.

On this clone: Its cognate antigen is unknown.

Deletions cut 3 bases from V and 1 base from J, with 9 bases between. Germline loops: CDR1 MNHEY, CDR2 SMNVEV (reference sequence). The CDR3 extends over 14 amino acids. Primers: 60 Vbeta forward and 13 Jbeta reverse. TCRdb's table, derived via immunoSEQ multiplex PCR, lists solely in-frame clones and lacks some. This table holds 130,000 to 150,000 clones, around 79% found once. When sampled, the donors appeared nominally healthy, though they likely had unrecorded immune exposures. The receptor's source is a male donor in good health and CMV-seronegative. The rearrangement joins TRBV27 to TRBJ1-2, with D unclear. Material: PBMCs. CDR3 in DNA: TGTGCCAGCAGTTTTCGGGGTCTTAACTATGGCTACACCTTC. Its translation is CASSFRGLNYGYTF.